These 14 T cell receptor beta chains came from one sample sequenced in a study of tumor and adjacent non-tumor tissue in lung cancer. No cell sorting was done before RNA was extracted from the tissue. This non-tumor lung sample came from over 3 cm beyond the tumor edge. Three rounds of nested PCR, following a modified ARM-PCR protocol, produced the TCRbeta library. TCRdb itself ran the multiplex PCR reads through MiXCR, one entry per CDR3 protein. The table records more than 60,000 distinct CDR3 sequences, about 77% of them present only once. The specimen was distant non-tumor lung tissue. The source of these receptors is a man in his sixties with non-small cell lung cancer.

Concerning this clonotype: The junction shows a germline mismatch at one end, possibly a read error. The genes are TRBV5-1 and TRBJ2-5, with D perhaps matching TRBD1 (6 bases). In germline, CDR1 is SGHRS, CDR2 YFSETQ. This CDR3 has 16 amino acids. CDR3 sequence: CDSSLGPPGDQETQYF. The CDR3 DNA follows: TGCGACAGCAGCTTGGGACCGCCAGGGGACCAAGAGACCCAGTACTTC. The full variable domain, rest sourced from reference TRBV5-1 and TRBJ2-5, is KAGVTQTPRYLIKTRGQQVTLSCSPISGHRSVSWYQQTPGQGLQFLFEYFSETQRNKGNFPGRFSGRQFSNSRSEMNVSTLELGDSALYLCDSSLGPPGDQETQYFGPGTRLLVL.

This clonotype was recorded at least ten times. The chain links TRBV28 to TRBJ1-1, with TRBD1 matching over 10 bases. This CDR3 spans 19 amino acids. CDR1 MDHEN and CDR2 SYDVKM come from the germline V gene. V was clipped by 5 bases and J by 7 bases; unmatched bases: 22. CDR3 in DNA: TGTGCCAGCAGTGTTTTATACCGGAGACAGGGGGCGCAATACGGTGAAGCTTTCTTT. This gives the protein CASSVLYRRQGAQYGEAFF.

As for this clonotype: A read error may be the cause here, since a much bigger clone is one base away. This rearrangement joins TRBV24-1 to TRBJ1-4; weak D call: TRBD1 (6 bases). This CDR3 has 16 residues. Germline-derived CDR1 and CDR2 are KGHDR and SFDVKD. The CDR3: CATRSPTGRINENLFF. The CDR3 nucleotides are TGTGCCACCCGATCCCCCACAGGGCGGATTAATGAAAATCTGTTTTTT.

Remarks on this clonotype: An end of the junction does not agree with germline; a read error may underlie this. The genes are TRBV28 and TRBJ2-1; D not certain. There are 13 residues in the CDR3. Germline V gene sequence: CDR1 MDHEN, CDR2 SYDVKM. The CDR3, as DNA: TGTGCCACCAGTTGGCTAGTCAGAGGTGAGCAGTTCTTC. This encodes CATSWLVRGEQFF.

The chain recombines TRBV29-1 with TRBJ2-1; 9 bases agree with TRBD1. The germline gives CDR1 SQVTM, CDR2 ANQGSEA. Trimming cost V 1 base and J 13 bases; bases outside gene matches: 17. The CDR3 consists of 16 residues. CDR3 in DNA: TGCAGCGTTGAAGTCCGGGCCGGGACAGGGTTCAATAATCAGTTCTTC. Translation: CSVEVRAGTGFNNQFF.

In the case of this clonotype: This may arise from a read error, as a much more abundant clone is one base away. The chain combines TRBV12-3 or TRBV12-4 with TRBJ1-5; D is undetermined. The CDR3 has 11 amino acids. The CDR3 protein is CASSGDQPKHF. The CDR3, as DNA: TGTGCCAGCAGTGGTGATCAGCCCAAGCATTTT.

Notes on this clonotype: One end of the junction fails to match germline, which may point to a read error. This chain joins TRBV6-6 and TRBJ2-1; D could derive from TRBD1 or TRBD2 (5 bases each). The CDR3 runs to 17 residues. Germline V gene lookup returns CDR1 MNHNY and CDR2 SVGAGI (reference sequence). This CDR3 is CANSPSPGPPTYNEQFF. The CDR3 DNA sequence: TGTGCCAACAGCCCATCTCCGGGACCGCCAACCTATAATGAGCAGTTCTTC.

Only a few counts were recorded for this clonotype. Relative to the germline gene, one junction end is altered; a read error may explain this. The chain links TRBV4-1 to TRBJ1-1, with D possibly being TRBD1 (6 bases). This CDR3 is built from 12 residues. Germline CDR1 and CDR2: MGHRA and YSYEKL. This CDR3 is CASSQQGFETFF. The CDR3 nucleotides read TGTGCCAGCAGCCAACAGGGATTTGAAACTTTCTTT.

Regarding this clonotype: Compared with germline, one end of the junction differs, possibly owing to a read error. CDR3 in DNA: TGTGACAGCAGTGGTTCGGGACAGGGGGTTTATGAGCAGTACTTC. Protein sequence: CDSSGSGQGVYEQYF. This chain uses TRBV28 with TRBJ2-7; 11 bases agree with TRBD1. The CDR3 length is 15 residues. Germline CDR1 MDHEN, CDR2 SYDVKM.

With regard to this clonotype: One end of the junction does not line up with germline, which may come from a read error. The chain is built from TRBV5-6 and TRBJ2-7; tentatively, D is TRBD1 (5 bases). The CDR3 is made up of 11 amino acids. Germline loops: CDR1 SGHDT, CDR2 YYEEEE. CDR3 region: CTNSFGQGLDF. In DNA, the CDR3 is TGTACCAACAGCTTCGGCCAGGGCTTGGACTTC. The variable domain in full, completed from reference TRBV5-6 and TRBJ2-7, reads DAGVTQSPTHLIKTRGQQVTLRCSPKSGHDTVSWYQQALGQGPQFIFQYYEEEERQRGNFPDRFSGHQFPNYSSELNVNALLLGDSALYLCTNSFGQGLDFGPGTRLTVT.

This clonotype showed up just a few times. This may arise from a read error, as a much more abundant clone is one base away. This sequence joins TRBV20-1 and TRBJ1-5; TRBD1 matches 8 bases. The DNA end is a closer match to TRBJ2-3, so the J assignment may be wrong. Germline lookup yields CDR1 DFQATT and CDR2 SNEGSKA (reference sequence). The CDR3 is 13 amino acids. As DNA, the CDR3 is TGCAGTGCTACAGGGGGCCGTGATCAGCCCCAGTATTTT. This codes for CSATGGRDQPQYF.

On this clonotype: A much larger clone lies a single base off, so this may be a read error. The chain carries TRBV5-1 and TRBJ2-2; D might be TRBD1 (6 bases). The length of the CDR3 is 15 residues. Germline-derived CDR1 and CDR2 are SGHRS and YFSETQ. The CDR3, as DNA: TGCGCCAGCAGCTTCCAGGGGCCGAACACCGGGGAGCCGTTTTTT. It codes for CASSFQGPNTGEPFF.

As concerns this clonotype: A read error is likely, as this CDR3 ends without the conserved phenylalanine or tryptophan. The chain has TRBV5-4 and TRBJ2-3, with D possibly TRBD1 on 6 matching bases. V lost 4 bases and J lost 7, with 22 bases in between. CDR3 size: 16 residues. Germline assignment: CDR1 SGHNT and CDR2 YYREEE (reference sequence). The CDR3 DNA reads TGTGCCAGCAGCCCTATCGAGGGGGAGCCGGGAAATACGCAGTATTTG. It yields the protein CASSPIEGEPGNTQYL.

To note about this clonotype: The junction and the germline gene differ at one end; a read error may be behind it. The chain employs TRBV5-1 and TRBJ2-6; TRBD1 might be the D (5 bases). CDR1 is SGHRS, CDR2 YFSETQ, per germline. This CDR3 spans 16 amino acids. The DNA for the CDR3 is TGCGCTAGCAGCTTAGGGCAGGGCTCTTGGGCCAACGTCCTGACTTTC. Translation gives CASSLGQGSWANVLTF.